Following are 4 T cell receptor beta chains from one sample sequenced in a study of blood T cell repertoires in COVID-19. This table comes from immunoSEQ multiplex PCR, and its TCRdb copy is limited to in-frame clones, with some not included. The table has some 130,000 clones, over 85% seen once. Source material: peripheral blood. These TCRs come from a man in his sixties with COVID-19, enrolled during active disease.

This chain uses TRBV27 with TRBJ2-6; 7 bases are shared with TRBD1. Germline V gene data show CDR1 as MNHEY and CDR2 as SMNVEV (reference sequence). The CDR3 has 17 amino acids. The J segment lost 1 base and the V segment lost 5 bases, leaving 8 bases of the junction unmatched. Written as DNA, the CDR3 is TGTGCCAGCAGTCCAGGGGGTGGGGAGTCTGGGGCCAACGTCCTGACTTTC. Protein product: CASSPGGGESGANVLTF.

The rearrangement joins TRBV11-3 to TRBJ2-2; 8 bases match TRBD1. Trimming at V came to 5 bases and at J to 5 bases, leaving 7 bases not matched to a gene. Germline CDR1 reads SGHNT; CDR2 reads YENEEA. The length of the CDR3 is 15 residues. CDR3 in DNA: TGTGCCAGCAGCCGGACAGGGTCCGTGACCGGGGAGCTGTTTTTT. It encodes CASSRTGSVTGELFF.

The gene calls are TRBV18 and TRBJ1-1; 9 bases are shared with TRBD1. The germline V gene has CDR1 KGHSH and CDR2 LQKENI. The CDR3 runs to 16 residues. The V gene end was trimmed by 6 bases and the J gene end by 4 bases; junction bases not matched to a gene: 12. The chain's CDR3 is CASSLGQGQVSTEAFF. The CDR3 region has the DNA TGTGCCAGCTCTCTCGGACAGGGGCAAGTCTCCACTGAAGCTTTCTTT.

The genes are TRBV4-1 and TRBJ1-1; 8 positions match TRBD1. V trimming: 3 bases; J trimming: 2 bases; junction bases outside the gene matches: 5. The CDR3 is made up of 15 amino acids. The germline V gene encodes CDR1 MGHRA and CDR2 YSYEKL. The CDR3 region is CASSQDRDPNTEAFF. The CDR3 DNA sequence: TGCGCCAGCAGCCAGGACAGGGATCCTAACACTGAAGCTTTCTTT.